This T cell receptor (beta chain) comes out of a study of blood T cell repertoires in COVID-19 (dated by TCRdb to between 2020 and 2021). For context, the study as a whole: Samples from collaborators originated in the United States, Italy and Spain and spanned both the acute and convalescent phases of COVID-19. The material from the prospective study consisted of cDNA or gDNA derived from T cells, B-cell-depleted T cells, or PBMCs. Subjects who had been exposed to COVID-19, were actively infected with it, or had recovered from it provided the deeply sampled blood TCRbeta repertoires that made up the dataset. A freely available public database, intended as a resource for researchers studying the immune response to SARS-CoV-2, is where the repertoires were released. The samples were drawn from two sources: the first 160 participants of the ongoing ImmuneRACE study, and 1,000 to 1,500 subjects contributed by 6 global collaborators. Nearly every sample came with metadata listing a de-identified subject ID, COVID-19 status, age in years and sex. Where available, HLA class I and class II types were taken from metadata supplied by the sample provider and were not determined by assay-based typing. Beyond this particular receptor, the publication reports: Clinical and demographic metadata were provided uncurated, with the amount varying by source and participant.

The germline V gene (reference sequence) gives CDR1 as LNHDA and CDR2 as SQIVND. Including cysteine and phenylalanine, the CDR3 has 15 amino acids. The only DNA kept is the CDR3, 45 bases in frame from the first base. V lost 6 bases and J lost 3 bases; the stretch between them is 18 bases long. There are a few counts of this clone. Its antigen remains undetermined. Base quality data are lacking; no much larger clone is found one base away. TCRbeta CDR3 regions were amplified from genomic DNA using the immunoSEQ Assay, a bias-controlled multiplex PCR. The original methods were these. The number of nucleated cells in each sample was estimated from the amplification of reference gene primers within the assay. To quantify the absolute abundance of each unique TCRbeta CDR3 rearrangement, sequence reads were collapsed and filtered. For each sample, productive Simpson clonality was calculated as the square root of Simpson's diversity index over productive rearrangements. TCRdb limited this immuneACCESS table to in-frame rearrangements with V and J called. A share of clones is missing; checked studies link under half to unresolved V genes, and the rest is unexplained. V, J and clone size are taken as reported in that table, and D and trimming were inferred from the DNA itself. The sample records about 190,000 clones, around 80% of which are singletons. Under 15% of the sample lies in the top ten.

The collaborating institutions used their own protocols to collect whole blood in K2EDTA tubes. For TCRbeta analysis, collaborator samples were shipped as frozen whole blood, as isolated PBMCs, or as DNA extracted from either sample type. The TCR comes from a woman in her forties or fifties with acute or convalescent COVID-19. The sequenced sample consisted of peripheral blood. Here the chain combines TRBV19 and TRBJ2-7; possibly the D gene is TRBD2, per 5 matching bases. The DNA reads TGTGCCAGTAGCCTCAAGGTGATGAGCGGCTACGAGCAGTACTTC. This yields the protein CASSLKVMSGYEQYF.